These 23 T cell receptor beta chains share one sample of origin, sequenced in a study of preoperative IRX-2 immunotherapy in early breast cancer. Profiling relied on immunoSEQ multiplex PCR, and the TCRdb table lists in-frame clones only, not all of them. Counted here are about 32,000 clones, 80% to 85% occurring once; the ten biggest clones make up roughly 2.5%. Treatment: preoperative locoregional IRX-2 cytokine immunotherapy. The starting material was lymph node tissue, obtained from a patient treated with IRX-2 immunotherapy. The receptors here all came from a human donor with breast cancer.

This clone was observed a handful of times. The chain links TRBV6-8 to TRBJ2-1; either TRBD1 or TRBD2 may supply D (5 bases each). Between the trimmed V and J ends, which lost 6 bases and 2 bases, there was a span of 17 bases. Germline CDR1 reads MNHGY; CDR2 reads SAAAGT. This CDR3 is 16 amino acids long. The CDR3 bases are TGTGCCAGCAGCCCGCCGGGACGTCTAACCTACAATGAGCAGTTCTTC. It codes for CASSPPGRLTYNEQFF.

The V gene is TRBV30, the J gene TRBJ1-1; weak D call: TRBD1 (5 bases). With 3 bases removed from V and 5 bases from J, the gap between germline ends came to 16 bases. The length of the CDR3 is 14 residues. Germline V CDR1 and CDR2: GTSNPN, SVGIG (reference sequence). CDR3 region: CAWRGTAEVTEAFF. The CDR3 DNA follows: TGTGCCTGGAGGGGGACCGCTGAGGTGACTGAAGCTTTCTTT.

The V gene is TRBV19, the J gene TRBJ1-1; D gene uncertain. CDR3 size: 13 residues. The V end lost 5 bases, the J end lost 10 bases, and 17 bases lay between the germline ends. Germline V gene sequence: CDR1 LNHDA, CDR2 SQIVND (reference sequence). The CDR3 DNA is TGTGCCAGTAGTGACGGACCCCGCTATATAGCTTTCTTT. Residues: CASSDGPRYIAFF.

V gene TRBV30 combines with J gene TRBJ1-2, with D possibly matching TRBD1 (5 bases). V shed 4 bases and J shed 4 bases, with 22 bases lying between them. CDR1 is GTSNPN and CDR2 is SVGIG in the germline V gene (reference sequence). The length of the CDR3 is 16 residues. The CDR3 region is CAWTHVGGTGAYGYTF. The CDR3, as DNA: TGTGCCTGGACCCATGTTGGGGGGACTGGGGCCTATGGCTACACCTTC.

This clone was observed a single time. The chain recombines TRBV19 with TRBJ1-1, with 8 bases aligning to TRBD1. CDR1 is LNHDA and CDR2 is SQIVND in the germline V gene (reference sequence). This CDR3 contains 16 residues. The junction had 8 bases not matched to a gene; V was cut back by 5 bases and J by 0 bases. CDR3 DNA: TGTGCCAGTAGTGCCGGGACAGGAGGGATGAACACTGAAGCTTTCTTT. This codes for CASSAGTGGMNTEAFF.

The chain combines TRBV11-3 with TRBJ2-1, with 10 bases that match TRBD2. This CDR3 contains 15 residues. Germline V CDR1 and CDR2: SGHNT, YENEEA. V gave up 2 bases and J gave up 5 bases; unmatched junction bases: 3. The DNA of the CDR3 is TGTGCCAGCAGCTTATGGCTAGCGGGGGACAATGAGCAGTTCTTC. Its protein product is CASSLWLAGDNEQFF.

This clone was observed a handful of times. The chain recombines TRBV14 with TRBJ1-3; D remains ambiguous. Germline lookup yields CDR1 SGHDN and CDR2 FVKESK. The CDR3 sequence is 16 residues long. V lost 0 bases, J lost 0 bases, and 9 bases lay in between. The CDR3 spells CASSQDATYSGNTIYF. As DNA, the CDR3 is TGTGCCAGCAGCCAAGATGCCACCTACTCTGGAAACACCATATATTTT.

J is TRBJ1-2 and V is TRBV5-1, with 11 bases identical to TRBD1. CDR3 length: 14 amino acids. CDR1 and CDR2 from the germline V gene are SGHRS and YFSETQ. V gave up 3 bases and J gave up 8 bases; unmatched junction bases: 6. The CDR3 DNA reads TGCGCCAGCAGCTCAGGGACAGGGGGACGAGGCTACACCTTC. This codes for CASSSGTGGRGYTF.

This sequence joins TRBV6-7 and TRBJ2-1; 8 bases agree with TRBD2. TRBV6-7 has ORF status, its function being uncertain. There are 15 residues in the CDR3. Unmatched junction bases numbered 10, after V lost 4 bases and J lost 8 bases. Here the CDR3 reads CASSSTGGRLYEQFF. Here the CDR3 DNA reads TGTGCCAGCAGTTCCACGGGGGGGCGGCTATATGAGCAGTTCTTC.

J is TRBJ1-4 and V is TRBV28; D may be TRBD1 (6 bases). The CDR3 is 15 amino acids. Trimming pared 8 bases from V and 7 bases from J, leaving 20 bases between. Germline loops: CDR1 MDHEN, CDR2 SYDVKM. The CDR3 DNA reads TGTGCCAGCTCCCCCCCAGGGGCTTTTCGTGAAAAACTGTTTTTT. It specifies CASSPPGAFREKLFF.

CDR3 DNA: TGTGCCAGCAACGTTCCCGGGACACGGGAGCAGTACTTC. This sequence encodes CASNVPGTREQYF. V is TRBV6-8 and J is TRBJ2-7; a possible D gene is TRBD1 (6 bases). CDR1 MNHGY and CDR2 SAAAGT come from the germline V gene. CDR3 length: 13 residues. Trimming took off 7 bases at V and 7 bases at J, with 17 bases between the two ends.

The chain carries TRBV19 and TRBJ2-7, with D tentatively TRBD1 (5 bases). Germline CDR1 reads LNHDA; CDR2 reads SQIVND (reference sequence). The CDR3 sequence is 13 residues long. Trimming removed 4 bases from V and 3 bases from J, with 10 bases in between. The CDR3 DNA is TGTGCCAGTAGTACTCATGACAGCTACGAGCAGTACTTC. This gives the protein CASSTHDSYEQYF. The entire variable domain, with the rest obtained from reference TRBV19 and TRBJ2-7, is as follows: DGGITQSPKYLFRKEGQNVTLSCEQNLNHDAMYWYRQDPGQGLRLIYYSQIVNDFQKGDIAEGYSVSREKKESFPLTVTSAQKNPTAFYLCASSTHDSYEQYFGPGTRLTVT.

This sequence joins TRBV23-1 and TRBJ1-1; D not certain. TRBV23-1 is reported as an ORF; its role is uncertain. Between the trimmed V and J ends, which lost 0 bases and 1 base, there was a span of 12 bases. This CDR3 is 16 amino acids long. CDR3: CASSQSKRATNTEAFF. The CDR3 DNA sequence: TGCGCCAGCAGTCAATCTAAGCGGGCTACGAACACTGAAGCTTTCTTT.

On this clone: At one of its ends the junction is not consistent with the germline gene, which may arise from a read error. The gene calls are TRBV30 and TRBJ1-4; D might be TRBD1 (5 bases). The CDR3 is 12 amino acids. Per the germline V gene, CDR1 is GTSNPN and CDR2 is SVGIG (reference sequence). The CDR3 nucleotides are TGTGCCTGGAGTGCTGGCAGGGAAAGAGTTTATTTT. Protein product: CAWSAGRERVYF.

The table lists this clone with a few counts. This chain connects TRBV19 to TRBJ2-1; D remains unclear. Germline-derived CDR1 and CDR2 are LNHDA and SQIVND (reference sequence). Trimming cost V 3 bases and J 9 bases, with 18 bases left between them. The CDR3 covers 15 residues. The CDR3 nucleotides read TGTGCCAGTAGTATTGGCACCAACGCCCTTGGTGAGCAGTTCTTC. Translation: CASSIGTNALGEQFF.

CDR3 sequence: CASSQDRRGGNEKLFF. CDR3 sequence (DNA): TGCGCCAGCAGCCAAGATCGGAGGGGTGGGAATGAAAAACTGTTTTTT. The chain has TRBV1 and TRBJ1-4. TRBV1 is a pseudogene segment. The CDR3 runs 16 residues.

This sequence joins TRBV28 and TRBJ2-1, with D perhaps TRBD1 (6 bases). The CDR3 has 14 amino acids. From germline, CDR1 is MDHEN and CDR2 SYDVKM. With 8 bases removed from V and 5 bases from J, the gap between germline ends came to 16 bases. The CDR3 DNA reads TGTGCCAGCCGGAAAGGAGGACAGAACAATGAGCAGTTCTTC. This codes for CASRKGGQNNEQFF.

This clone was seen a few times. V is TRBV15 and J is TRBJ2-7; D possibly corresponds to TRBD2 (6 bases). Trimming removed 0 bases from V and 6 bases from J, with 12 bases in between. The CDR3 is 14 amino acids. Germline CDR1 and CDR2: LNHNV and YYDKDF (reference sequence). The CDR3 spells CATSRDPLGGEQYF. The CDR3 DNA follows: TGTGCCACCAGCAGAGATCCCCTGGGGGGCGAGCAGTACTTC. Using reference TRBV15 and TRBJ2-7 for the parts outside the CDR3, the full variable domain is DAMVIQNPRYQVTQFGKPVTLSCSQTLNHNVMYWYQQKSSQAPKLLFHYYDKDFNNEADTPDNFQSRRPNTSFCFLDIRSPGLGDTAMYLCATSRDPLGGEQYFGPGTRLTVT.

This clone was observed a single time. The rearrangement links TRBV7-5 to TRBJ2-7; the D call in the table, TRBD2, was not verified against the DNA. TRBV7-5 corresponds to a pseudogene. The CDR3 is 15 residues long. CDR3 protein: CASSLRTSGRGEQYF. The CDR3 DNA is TGTGCCAGCAGCTTAAGGACTAGCGGGAGGGGCGAGCAGTACTTC.

The gene calls are TRBV6-8 and TRBJ2-7; a weak D match, TRBD1 (7 bases). CDR3 length: 13 residues. The V gene's germline CDR1 is MNHGY and CDR2 SAAAGT. Trimming pared 7 bases from V and 3 bases from J, leaving 13 bases between. The CDR3 loop reads CASNRQGLYEQYF. In DNA form, the CDR3 reads TGTGCCAGCAACCGACAGGGACTCTACGAGCAGTACTTC.

J is TRBJ1-2 and V is TRBV18; D is perhaps TRBD1 (5 bases). This CDR3 region has 12 residues. Trimming cost V 2 bases and J 8 bases, with 9 bases left between them. CDR1 is KGHSH and CDR2 is LQKENI in the germline V gene. The CDR3 here is CASSPRGDGYTF. The DNA of the CDR3 is TGTGCCAGCTCACCAAGGGGTGACGGCTACACCTTC.

The V call is TRBV6-8, the J call TRBJ1-5, with TRBD1 matching 7 bases. The CDR3 is made up of 14 amino acids. Trimming cost V 6 bases and J 2 bases; bases outside gene matches: 4. CDR1 and CDR2 (germline): MNHGY, SAAAGT. The CDR3 loop reads CASSSGQRNQPQHF. The CDR3 nucleotides are TGTGCCAGCAGCTCGGGACAGCGCAATCAGCCCCAGCATTTT.

This clone was detected only a few times. V and J are TRBV30 and TRBJ1-1; D remains unclear. This CDR3 is 11 amino acids long. V was trimmed by 2 bases and J by 5 bases, leaving 6 bases between them. Germline loops: CDR1 GTSNPN, CDR2 SVGIG (reference sequence). CDR3 amino acids: CAWSTITEAFF. The CDR3 DNA is TGTGCCTGGAGTACCATTACTGAAGCTTTCTTT.